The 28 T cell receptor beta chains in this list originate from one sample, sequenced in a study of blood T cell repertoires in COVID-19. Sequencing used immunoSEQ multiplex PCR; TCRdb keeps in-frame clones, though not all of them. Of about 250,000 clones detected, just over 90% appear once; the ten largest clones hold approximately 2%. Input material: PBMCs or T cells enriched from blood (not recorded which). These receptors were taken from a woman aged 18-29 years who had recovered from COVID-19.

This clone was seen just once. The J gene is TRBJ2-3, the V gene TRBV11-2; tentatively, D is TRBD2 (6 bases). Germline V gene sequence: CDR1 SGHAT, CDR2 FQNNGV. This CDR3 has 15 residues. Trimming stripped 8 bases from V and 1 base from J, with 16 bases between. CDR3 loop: CASPPGLAGTDTQYF. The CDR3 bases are TGTGCCAGCCCCCCAGGTTTAGCGGGCACAGATACGCAGTATTTT.

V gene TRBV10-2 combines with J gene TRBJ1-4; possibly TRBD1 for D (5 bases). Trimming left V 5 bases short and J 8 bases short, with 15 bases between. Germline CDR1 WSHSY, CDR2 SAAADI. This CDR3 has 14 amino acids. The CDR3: CASSKGRENEKLFF. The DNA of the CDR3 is TGCGCCAGCAGTAAGGGGAGGGAAAACGAAAAACTGTTTTTT.

The CDR3 nucleotides read TGCGCCAGCAGCTTCCTAAACAGACCGCGGGAGGCCTACGAGCAGTACTTC. As protein: CASSFLNRPREAYEQYF. The V call is TRBV5-1, the J call TRBJ2-7, with 8 bases lining up with TRBD2. Per germline, CDR1 SGHRS and CDR2 YFSETQ. This CDR3 has 17 amino acids. Trimming at V came to 2 bases and at J to 2 bases, leaving 12 bases not matched to a gene.

The CDR3, as DNA: TGTGCCAGCGGGCCGGGACAGGGTTCTGGAAAACTGTTTTTT. This sequence encodes CASGPGQGSGKLFF. The chain employs TRBV3-1 (or the pseudogene TRBV3-2) and TRBJ1-4, with 9 bases lining up with TRBD1. V gave up 8 bases and J gave up 10 bases; unmatched junction bases: 11. Germline CDR1 and CDR2: LGHDT and YNNKEL (reference sequence). The CDR3 sequence is 14 residues long.

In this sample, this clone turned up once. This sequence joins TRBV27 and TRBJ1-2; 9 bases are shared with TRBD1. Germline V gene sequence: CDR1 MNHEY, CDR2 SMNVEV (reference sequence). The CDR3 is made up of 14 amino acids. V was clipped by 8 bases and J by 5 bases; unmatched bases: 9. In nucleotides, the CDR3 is TGTGCCAGCGGGCAGGACAGGGGACTTTATGGCTACACCTTC. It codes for CASGQDRGLYGYTF.

The CDR3 DNA follows: TGTGCCAGCAGCCGGGCCCAAGGGGGTTATGGCTACACCTTC. Its protein product is CASSRAQGGYGYTF. This rearrangement joins TRBV5-5 to TRBJ1-2; D may be TRBD1 (6 bases). The length of the CDR3 is 14 residues. The V and J ends lost 4 bases and 5 bases respectively, with 15 bases between them. Germline V CDR1 and CDR2: SGHKS, YYEKEE (reference sequence).

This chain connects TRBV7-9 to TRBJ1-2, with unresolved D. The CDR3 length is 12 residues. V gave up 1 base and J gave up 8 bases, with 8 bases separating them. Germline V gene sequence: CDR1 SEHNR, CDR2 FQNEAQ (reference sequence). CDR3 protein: CASSLDRFGYTF. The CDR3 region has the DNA TGTGCCAGCAGCTTAGACCGGTTCGGCTACACCTTC.

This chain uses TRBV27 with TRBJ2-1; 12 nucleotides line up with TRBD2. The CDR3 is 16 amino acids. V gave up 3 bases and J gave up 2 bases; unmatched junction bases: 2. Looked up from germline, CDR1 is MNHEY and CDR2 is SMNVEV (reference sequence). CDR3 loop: CASSFLAGGPYNEQFF. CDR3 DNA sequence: TGTGCCAGCAGTTTCCTAGCGGGGGGGCCCTACAATGAGCAGTTCTTC.

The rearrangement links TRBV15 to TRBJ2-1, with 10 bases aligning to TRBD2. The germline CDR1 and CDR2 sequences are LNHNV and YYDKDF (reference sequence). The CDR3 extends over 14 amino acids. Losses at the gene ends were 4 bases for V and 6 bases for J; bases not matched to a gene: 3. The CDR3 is CATSTRTSGNEQFF. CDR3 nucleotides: TGTGCCACCAGCACCCGGACTAGCGGCAATGAGCAGTTCTTC.

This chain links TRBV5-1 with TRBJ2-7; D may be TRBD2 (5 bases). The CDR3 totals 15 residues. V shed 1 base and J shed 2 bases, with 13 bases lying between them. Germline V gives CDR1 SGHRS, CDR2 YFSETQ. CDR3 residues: CASSLRAAAPYEQYF. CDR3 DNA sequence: TGCGCCAGCAGCTTGAGAGCGGCCGCTCCCTACGAGCAGTACTTC.

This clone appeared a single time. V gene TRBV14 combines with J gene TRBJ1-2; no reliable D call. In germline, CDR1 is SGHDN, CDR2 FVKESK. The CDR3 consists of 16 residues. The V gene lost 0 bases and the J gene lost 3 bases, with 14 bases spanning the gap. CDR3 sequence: CASSQDVILTDYGYTF. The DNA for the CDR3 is TGTGCCAGCAGCCAAGATGTAATCTTAACGGACTATGGCTACACCTTC.

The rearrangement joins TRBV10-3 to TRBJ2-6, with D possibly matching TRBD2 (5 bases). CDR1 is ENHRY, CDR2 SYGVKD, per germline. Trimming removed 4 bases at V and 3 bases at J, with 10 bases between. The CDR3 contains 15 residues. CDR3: CAISVSGNGANVLTF. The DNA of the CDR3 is TGTGCCATCAGTGTCTCGGGGAATGGGGCCAACGTCCTGACTTTC.

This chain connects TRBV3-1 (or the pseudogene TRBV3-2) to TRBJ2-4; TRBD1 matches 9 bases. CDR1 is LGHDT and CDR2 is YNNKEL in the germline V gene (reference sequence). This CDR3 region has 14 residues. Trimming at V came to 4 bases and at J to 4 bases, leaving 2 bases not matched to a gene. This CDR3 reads CASSPGTGKNIQYF. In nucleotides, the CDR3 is TGTGCCAGCAGCCCGGGGACAGGGAAAAACATTCAGTACTTC.

CDR3 residues: CASSSQSLNEQFF. CDR3 in DNA: TGTGCCAGCAGCTCACAATCTCTGAATGAGCAGTTCTTC. V is TRBV5-4 and J is TRBJ2-1, with unresolved D. This CDR3 has 13 residues. Per the germline V gene, CDR1 is SGHNT and CDR2 is YYREEE (reference sequence). The V and J ends lost 3 bases and 7 bases respectively, with 11 bases between them.

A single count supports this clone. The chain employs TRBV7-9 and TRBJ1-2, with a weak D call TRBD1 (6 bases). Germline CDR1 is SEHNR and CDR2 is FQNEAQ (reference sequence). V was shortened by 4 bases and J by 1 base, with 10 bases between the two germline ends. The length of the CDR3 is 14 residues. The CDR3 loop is CASSSAGDNYGYTF. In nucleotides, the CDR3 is TGTGCCAGCAGCTCGGCAGGGGATAACTATGGCTACACCTTC.

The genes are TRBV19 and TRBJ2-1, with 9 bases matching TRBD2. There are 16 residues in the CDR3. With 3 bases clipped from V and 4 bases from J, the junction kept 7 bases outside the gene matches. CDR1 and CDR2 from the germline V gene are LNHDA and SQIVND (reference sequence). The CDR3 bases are TGTGCCAGTAGTATTAGCGGGGGAGGGGGTTACAATGAGCAGTTCTTC. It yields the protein CASSISGGGGYNEQFF.

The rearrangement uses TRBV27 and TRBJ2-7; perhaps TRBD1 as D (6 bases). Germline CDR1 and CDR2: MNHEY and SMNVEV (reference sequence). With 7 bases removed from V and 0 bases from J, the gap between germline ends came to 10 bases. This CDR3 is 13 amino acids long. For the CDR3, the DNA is TGTGCCAGCACGTCGGGACACTCCTACGAGCAGTACTTC. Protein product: CASTSGHSYEQYF.

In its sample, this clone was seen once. CDR3: CASSEGWEGLYEQYF. The CDR3 coding sequence is TGTGCCAGCAGTGAAGGGTGGGAGGGCCTGTACGAGCAGTACTTC. The genes are TRBV25-1 and TRBJ2-7, with 7 bases aligning to TRBD2. Trimming took 2 bases from V and 4 from J; bases not matched to a gene: 8. CDR3 length equals 15 residues. Germline V gene lookup returns CDR1 MGHDK and CDR2 SYGVNS.

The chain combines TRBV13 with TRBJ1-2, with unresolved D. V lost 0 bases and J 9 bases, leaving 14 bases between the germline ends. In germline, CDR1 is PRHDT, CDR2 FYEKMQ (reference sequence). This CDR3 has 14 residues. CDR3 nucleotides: TGTGCCAGCAGCTTAGGTAAAGACTATGAGAGCTACACCTTC. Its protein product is CASSLGKDYESYTF. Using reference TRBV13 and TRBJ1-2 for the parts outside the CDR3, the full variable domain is AAGVIQSPRHLIKEKRETATLKCYPIPRHDTVYWYQQGPGQDPQFLISFYEKMQSDKGSIPDRFSAQQFSDYHSELNMSSLELGDSALYFCASSLGKDYESYTFGSGTRLTVV.

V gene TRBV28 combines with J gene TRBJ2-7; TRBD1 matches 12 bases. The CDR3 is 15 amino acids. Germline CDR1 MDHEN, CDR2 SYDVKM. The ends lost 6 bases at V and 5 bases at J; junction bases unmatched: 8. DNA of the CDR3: TGTGCCAGCAGCGCCTCGGGACAGGGGGCCGACGAGCAGTACTTC. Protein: CASSASGQGADEQYF.

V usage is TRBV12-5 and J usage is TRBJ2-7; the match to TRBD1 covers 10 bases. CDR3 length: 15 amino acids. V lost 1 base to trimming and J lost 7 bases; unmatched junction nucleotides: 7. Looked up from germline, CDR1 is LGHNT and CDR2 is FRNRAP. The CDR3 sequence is CASGLERQGAGEQYF. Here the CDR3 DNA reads TGTGCTAGTGGTTTGGAGAGACAGGGGGCGGGGGAGCAGTACTTC. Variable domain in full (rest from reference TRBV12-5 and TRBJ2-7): DARVTQTPRHKVTEMGQEVTMRCQPILGHNTVFWYRQTMMQGLELLAYFRNRAPLDDSGMPKDRFSAEMPDATLATLKIQPSEPRDSAVYFCASGLERQGAGEQYFGPGTRLTVT.

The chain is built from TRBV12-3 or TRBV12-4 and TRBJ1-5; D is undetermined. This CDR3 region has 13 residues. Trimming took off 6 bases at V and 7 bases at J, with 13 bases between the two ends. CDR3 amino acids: CASRSRLGQPQHF. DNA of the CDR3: TGTGCCAGCAGATCCCGTCTTGGCCAGCCCCAGCATTTT.

The CDR3 sequence: CASSLEGEQFF. CDR3 DNA sequence: TGTGCCAGCTCCCTCGAGGGTGAGCAGTTCTTC. V usage is TRBV18 and J usage is TRBJ2-1, with a weak D call TRBD2 (5 bases). Trimming removed 6 bases from V and 9 bases from J, with 9 bases in between. The CDR3 totals 11 residues. Germline lookup yields CDR1 KGHSH and CDR2 LQKENI.

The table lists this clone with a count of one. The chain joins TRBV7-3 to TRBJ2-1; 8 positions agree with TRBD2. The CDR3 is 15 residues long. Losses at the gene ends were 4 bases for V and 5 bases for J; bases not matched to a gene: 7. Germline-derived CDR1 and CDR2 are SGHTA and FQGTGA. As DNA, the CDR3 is TGTGCCAGCAGCTCTTTAGCGGGATCCAACAATGAGCAGTTCTTC. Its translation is CASSSLAGSNNEQFF.

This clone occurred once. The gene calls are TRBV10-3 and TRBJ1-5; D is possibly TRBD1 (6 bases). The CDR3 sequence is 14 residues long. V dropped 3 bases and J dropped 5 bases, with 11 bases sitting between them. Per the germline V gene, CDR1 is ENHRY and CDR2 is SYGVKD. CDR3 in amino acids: CAISETYRDQPQHF. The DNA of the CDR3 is TGTGCCATCAGTGAAACTTACAGGGATCAGCCCCAGCATTTT.

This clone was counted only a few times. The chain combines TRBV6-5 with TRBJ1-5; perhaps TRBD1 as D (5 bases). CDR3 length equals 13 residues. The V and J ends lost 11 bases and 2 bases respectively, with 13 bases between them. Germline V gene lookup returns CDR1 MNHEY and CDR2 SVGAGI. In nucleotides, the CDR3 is TGTGCCTCTGCCCAGGGTCGCAATCAGCCCCAGCATTTT. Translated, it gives CASAQGRNQPQHF.

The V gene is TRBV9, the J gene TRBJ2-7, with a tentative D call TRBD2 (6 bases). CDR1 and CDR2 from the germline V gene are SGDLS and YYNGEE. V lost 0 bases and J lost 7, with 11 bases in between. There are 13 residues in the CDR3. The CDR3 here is CASSVETAGEQYF. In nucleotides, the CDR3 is TGTGCCAGCAGCGTAGAAACGGCGGGAGAGCAGTACTTC. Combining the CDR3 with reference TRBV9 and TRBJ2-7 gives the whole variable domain DSGVTQTPKHLITATGQRVTLRCSPRSGDLSVYWYQQSLDQGLQFLIQYYNGEERAKGNILERFSAQQFPDLHSELNLSSLELGDSALYFCASSVETAGEQYFGPGTRLTVT.

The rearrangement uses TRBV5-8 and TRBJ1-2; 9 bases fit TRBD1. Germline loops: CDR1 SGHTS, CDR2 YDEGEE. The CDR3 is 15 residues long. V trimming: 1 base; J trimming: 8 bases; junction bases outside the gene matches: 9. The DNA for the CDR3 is TGTGCCAGCAGCTTGATCAGGGACAGGGTCCGGGGCTACACCTTC. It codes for CASSLIRDRVRGYTF.